This entry describes one T cell receptor beta chain. CDR3 size: 17 residues. The V gene's germline CDR1 is MGHRA and CDR2 YSYEKL. J lost 5 bases, V lost 0 bases, and 10 bases had no gene match. Original processing notes: Nucleated cell counts were estimated from reference gene primer amplification. Profiled with immunoSEQ multiplex PCR; TCRdb holds only in-frame clones, not every one. That table furnishes V, J and clone size, whereas the DNA furnished D and trimming. The repertoire consists of around 300,000 clones, with approximately 90% occurring once and the leading ten covering roughly 4%. This sample was taken from a study of blood T cell repertoires in COVID-19.

The sequence was obtained from a woman in her 50s with active or convalescent COVID-19. Sequences were obtained from peripheral blood. V is TRBV4-1 and J is TRBJ1-1, with 9 bases lining up with TRBD1. CDR3 nucleotide sequence: TGCGCCAGCAGCCAAGACCCGGGGACAGGGAGTTTTACTGAAGCTTTCTTT. This codes for CASSQDPGTGSFTEAFF.